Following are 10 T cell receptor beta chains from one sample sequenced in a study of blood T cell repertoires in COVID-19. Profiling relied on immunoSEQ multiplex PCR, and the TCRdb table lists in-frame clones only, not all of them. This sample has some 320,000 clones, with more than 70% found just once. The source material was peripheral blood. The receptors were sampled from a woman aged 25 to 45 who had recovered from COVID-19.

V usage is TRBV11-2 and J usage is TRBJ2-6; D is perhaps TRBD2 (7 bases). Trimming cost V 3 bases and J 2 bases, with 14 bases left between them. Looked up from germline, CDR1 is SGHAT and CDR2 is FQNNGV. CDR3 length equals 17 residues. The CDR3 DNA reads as TGTGCCAGCAGCTTTGGGGGGGGGCCCCCTGGGGCCAACGTCCTGACTTTC. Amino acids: CASSFGGGPPGANVLTF.

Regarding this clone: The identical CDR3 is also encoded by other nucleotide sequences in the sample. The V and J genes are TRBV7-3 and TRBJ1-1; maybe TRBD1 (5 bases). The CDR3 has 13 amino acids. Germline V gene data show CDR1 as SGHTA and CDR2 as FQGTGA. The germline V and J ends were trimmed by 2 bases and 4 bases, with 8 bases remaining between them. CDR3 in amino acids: CASSLLGGTEAFF. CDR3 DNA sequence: TGTGCCAGCAGCTTACTGGGGGGCACTGAAGCTTTCTTT.

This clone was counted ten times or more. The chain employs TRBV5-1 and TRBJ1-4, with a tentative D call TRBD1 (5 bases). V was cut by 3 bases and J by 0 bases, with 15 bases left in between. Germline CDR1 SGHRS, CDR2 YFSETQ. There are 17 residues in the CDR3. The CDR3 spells CASSSMGGRATNEKLFF. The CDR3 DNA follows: TGCGCCAGCAGCTCCATGGGGGGGAGAGCAACTAATGAAAAACTGTTTTTT.

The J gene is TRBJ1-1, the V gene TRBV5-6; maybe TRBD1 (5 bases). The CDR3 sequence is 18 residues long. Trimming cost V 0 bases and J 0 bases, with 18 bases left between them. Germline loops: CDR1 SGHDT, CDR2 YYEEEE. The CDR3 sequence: CASSLAMGGRGMNTEAFF. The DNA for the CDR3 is TGTGCCAGCAGCTTGGCAATGGGGGGACGTGGGATGAACACTGAAGCTTTCTTT.

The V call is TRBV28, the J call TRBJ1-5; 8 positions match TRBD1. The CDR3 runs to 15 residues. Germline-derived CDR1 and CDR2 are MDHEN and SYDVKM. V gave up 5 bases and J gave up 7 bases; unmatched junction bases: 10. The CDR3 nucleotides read TGTGCCAGCAGTCCGGACAGGGTGGCGGGACAGCCCCAGCATTTT. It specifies CASSPDRVAGQPQHF.

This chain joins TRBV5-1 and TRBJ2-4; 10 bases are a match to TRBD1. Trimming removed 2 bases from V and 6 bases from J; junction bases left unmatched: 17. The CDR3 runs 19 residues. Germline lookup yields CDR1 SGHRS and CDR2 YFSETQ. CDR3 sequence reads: CASSLRDRGSNILRNIQYF. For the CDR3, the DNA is TGCGCCAGCAGCTTACGGGACAGGGGTTCTAACATTCTGAGAAACATTCAGTACTTC.

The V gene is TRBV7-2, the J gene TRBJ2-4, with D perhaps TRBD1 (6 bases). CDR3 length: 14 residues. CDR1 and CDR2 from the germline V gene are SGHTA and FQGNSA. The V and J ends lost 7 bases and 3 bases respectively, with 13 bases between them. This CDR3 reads CASTPDSVKNIQYF. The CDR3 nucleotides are TGTGCCAGCACCCCGGACAGCGTCAAAAACATTCAGTACTTC. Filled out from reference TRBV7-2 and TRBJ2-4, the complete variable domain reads GAGVSQSPSNKVTEKGKDVELRCDPISGHTALYWYRQSLGQGLEFLIYFQGNSAPDKSGLPSDRFSAERTGGSVSTLTIQRTQQEDSAVYLCASTPDSVKNIQYFGAGTRLSVL.

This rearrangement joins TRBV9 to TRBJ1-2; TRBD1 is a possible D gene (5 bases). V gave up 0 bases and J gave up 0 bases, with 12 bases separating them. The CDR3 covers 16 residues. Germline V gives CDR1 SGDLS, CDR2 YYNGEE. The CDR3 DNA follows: TGTGCCAGCAGCGTAGAAGCTAGGGGAACTAACTATGGCTACACCTTC. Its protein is CASSVEARGTNYGYTF.

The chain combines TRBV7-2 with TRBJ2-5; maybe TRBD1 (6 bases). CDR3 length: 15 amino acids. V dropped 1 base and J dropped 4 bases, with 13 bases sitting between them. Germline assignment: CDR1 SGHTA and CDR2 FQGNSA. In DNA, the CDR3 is TGTGCCAGCAGCTTAGGGTCACAGGGAGCAGAGACCCAGTACTTC. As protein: CASSLGSQGAETQYF.

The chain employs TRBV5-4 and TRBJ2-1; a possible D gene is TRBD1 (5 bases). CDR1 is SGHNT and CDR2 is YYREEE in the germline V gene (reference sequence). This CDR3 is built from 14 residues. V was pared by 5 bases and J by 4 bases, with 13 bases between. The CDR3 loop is CASRSQDTYNEQFF. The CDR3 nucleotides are TGTGCCAGCAGATCCCAGGACACATACAATGAGCAGTTCTTC.